This T cell receptor (beta chain) is from a study of cytomegalovirus exposure and HLA in healthy donors. The PCR had 60 Vbeta and 13 Jbeta primers. The repertoire was sequenced with immunoSEQ multiplex PCR; TCRdb's copy has only in-frame clones and lacks some. Counted here are fewer than 200,000 clones, more than 65% occurring once; the ten biggest clones make up more than 0.95%. Every donor was a healthy person donating bone marrow. General observations from the study: Across donors, sequencing depth was assumed by presence/absence analyses to be roughly uniform. It was reported in a later analysis that an Asian-associated ancestry cluster showed fewer N-insertions than the approximately 690-donor mean.

With 2 bases clipped from V and 6 bases from J, the junction kept 5 bases outside the gene matches. Germline CDR1 SGHVS, CDR2 FQNEAQ. The CDR3 is made up of 16 amino acids. Comments on this clone: Antigen unknown.

The receptor was isolated from a girl aged 2-10 years in good health and CMV-seropositive. Sequencing was performed on PBMCs. This chain joins TRBV7-8 and TRBJ2-2; 11 bases agree with TRBD1. CDR3 residues: CASSLLRTGGSGELFF. The CDR3 region has the DNA TGTGCCAGCAGCTTACTTCGGACAGGGGGCTCCGGGGAGCTGTTTTTT.